Listed below are T cell receptor beta chains from one sample, sequenced in a study of technical replicates of blood from several donors. Measured with immunoSEQ multiplex PCR; TCRdb has only the in-frame clones, and not every one. The sample yields 83,000 or so clones, around 90% seen once. The specimen was T cells isolated from PBMCs. These receptors came from a human donor in good health. Each CDR3 is given with its conserved first and last residue. Fields, in order: V gene, J gene, clone size, D gene, CDR3 protein, CDR3 DNA. A D gene is named only where the DNA matches it firmly. The size entry is marked missing in some rows and otherwise reads once, few, many or a size class.

v_call: TRBV5-1; j_call: TRBJ2-3; clone_size: .; d_call: .; cdr3_aa: CASSYYYSSTDTQYF; cdr3_nt: TGCGCCAGCAGCTACTACTACTCAAGCACAGATACGCAGTATTTT
v_call: TRBV7-2; j_call: TRBJ2-7; clone_size: .; d_call: TRBD2; cdr3_aa: CASSLVAGGTYEQYF; cdr3_nt: TGTGCCAGCAGCTTAGTTGCCGGGGGGACCTACGAGCAGTACTTC
v_call: TRBV7-9; j_call: TRBJ1-4; clone_size: .; d_call: .; cdr3_aa: CASSLISGTNEKLFF; cdr3_nt: TGTGCCAGCAGCTTGATTTCGGGGACTAATGAAAAACTGTTTTTT
v_call: TRBV30; j_call: TRBJ1-3; clone_size: .; d_call: .; cdr3_aa: CAWSVVEGAGNTIYF; cdr3_nt: TGTGCCTGGAGTGTCGTCGAAGGGGCTGGAAACACCATATATTTT
v_call: TRBV28; j_call: TRBJ2-7; clone_size: .; d_call: .; cdr3_aa: CASREGSSYEQYF; cdr3_nt: TGTGCCAGCAGGGAGGGAAGCTCCTACGAGCAGTACTTC
v_call: TRBV27; j_call: TRBJ2-1; clone_size: .; d_call: TRBD2; cdr3_aa: CASSLAGGVWNEQFF; cdr3_nt: TGTGCCAGCAGCTTAGCGGGAGGAGTATGGAATGAGCAGTTCTTC
v_call: TRBV2; j_call: TRBJ2-7; clone_size: .; d_call: TRBD2; cdr3_aa: CASRKWASGSSFYEQYF; cdr3_nt: TGTGCCAGCAGGAAATGGGCTAGCGGGAGCTCCTTCTACGAGCAGTACTTC
v_call: TRBV29-1; j_call: TRBJ1-4; clone_size: .; d_call: TRBD1; cdr3_aa: CSVSPGTGLGLFF; cdr3_nt: TGCAGCGTCAGTCCCGGGACAGGGTTGGGACTGTTTTTT
v_call: TRBV2; j_call: TRBJ1-3; clone_size: .; d_call: .; cdr3_aa: CASTYVAAHSSSGNTIYF; cdr3_nt: TGTGCCAGCACCTACGTGGCAGCTCACAGCAGCTCTGGAAACACCATATATTTT
v_call: TRBV6-5; j_call: TRBJ2-3; clone_size: .; d_call: .; cdr3_aa: CASSYSPVISTDTQYF; cdr3_nt: TGTGCCAGCAGTTACTCGCCGGTCATAAGCACAGATACGCAGTATTTT
v_call: TRBV19; j_call: TRBJ1-5; clone_size: .; d_call: .; cdr3_aa: CASSTFTLGHPSNQPQHF; cdr3_nt: TGTGCCAGTAGTACCTTTACTCTCGGACACCCAAGCAATCAGCCCCAGCATTTT
v_call: TRBV6-5; j_call: TRBJ1-2; clone_size: .; d_call: .; cdr3_aa: CASRRTEIDYGYTF; cdr3_nt: TGTGCCAGCAGGCGTACAGAAATCGACTATGGCTACACCTTC
v_call: TRBV11-2; j_call: TRBJ2-1; clone_size: .; d_call: TRBD2; cdr3_aa: CASSSPTGGTYEQFF; cdr3_nt: TGTGCCAGCAGCTCCCCGACGGGGGGGACTTATGAGCAGTTCTTC
v_call: TRBV6-4; j_call: TRBJ2-1; clone_size: .; d_call: TRBD2; cdr3_aa: CASSDFSAGSKDEQFF; cdr3_nt: TGTGCCAGCAGTGACTTTTCAGCGGGATCGAAAGATGAGCAGTTCTTC
v_call: TRBV6-5; j_call: TRBJ1-1; clone_size: .; d_call: .; cdr3_aa: CASSYGGGTEAFF; cdr3_nt: TGTGCCAGCAGTTACGGAGGTGGGACTGAAGCTTTCTTT
v_call: TRBV19; j_call: TRBJ1-1; clone_size: .; d_call: .; cdr3_aa: CASSIGGAGNTEAFF; cdr3_nt: TGTGCCAGTAGTATTGGAGGGGCGGGGAACACTGAAGCTTTCTTT
v_call: TRBV27; j_call: TRBJ2-7; clone_size: .; d_call: TRBD1; cdr3_aa: CASSSPGTGYYEQYF; cdr3_nt: TGTGCCAGCAGTTCCCCCGGGACAGGTTACTACGAGCAGTACTTC
v_call: TRBV4-2; j_call: TRBJ1-1; clone_size: .; d_call: .; cdr3_aa: CASSHEPTEAFF; cdr3_nt: TGTGCCAGCAGCCATGAGCCCACTGAAGCTTTCTTT
v_call: TRBV4-1; j_call: TRBJ2-2; clone_size: .; d_call: .; cdr3_aa: CASSQAGTNTGELFF; cdr3_nt: TGCGCCAGCAGCCAAGCAGGGACGAACACCGGGGAGCTGTTTTTT
v_call: TRBV9; j_call: TRBJ2-1; clone_size: .; d_call: TRBD2; cdr3_aa: CASSSRPSGTSGYNEQFF; cdr3_nt: TGTGCCAGCAGCTCGAGGCCCTCCGGGACTAGCGGGTACAATGAGCAGTTCTTC
v_call: TRBV2; j_call: TRBJ2-7; clone_size: .; d_call: .; cdr3_aa: CASSGGVLRRYF; cdr3_nt: TGTGCCAGCAGTGGGGGGGTATTACGAAGGTACTTC
v_call: TRBV6-5; j_call: TRBJ2-7; clone_size: .; d_call: .; cdr3_aa: CASTSLDSYEQYF; cdr3_nt: TGTGCCAGCACCTCCCTGGACAGTTACGAGCAGTACTTC
v_call: TRBV7-9; j_call: TRBJ1-4; clone_size: .; d_call: .; cdr3_aa: CASSLPITEGEKLFF; cdr3_nt: TGTGCCAGCAGCTTACCCATTACAGAGGGCGAAAAACTGTTTTTT
v_call: TRBV6-1; j_call: TRBJ1-2; clone_size: .; d_call: TRBD1; cdr3_aa: CASSERQGTYGYTF; cdr3_nt: TGTGCCAGCAGTGAGCGACAGGGGACCTATGGCTACACCTTC
v_call: TRBV27; j_call: TRBJ2-1; clone_size: .; d_call: TRBD2; cdr3_aa: CASKGLAVEQFF; cdr3_nt: TGTGCCAGCAAAGGACTAGCGGTCGAGCAGTTCTTC
v_call: TRBV5-4; j_call: TRBJ1-5; clone_size: .; d_call: TRBD1; cdr3_aa: CASSKDRGGNQPQHF; cdr3_nt: TGTGCCAGCAGCAAGGACAGGGGAGGCAATCAGCCCCAGCATTTT
v_call: TRBV28; j_call: TRBJ2-1; clone_size: .; d_call: TRBD2; cdr3_aa: CASSPGTSGYNEQFF; cdr3_nt: TGTGCCAGCAGTCCCGGGACTAGCGGGTACAATGAGCAGTTCTTC
v_call: TRBV10-1; j_call: TRBJ2-3; clone_size: .; d_call: TRBD2; cdr3_aa: CATSLAGGSADTQYF; cdr3_nt: TGCGCCACTTCTTTAGCGGGAGGGAGTGCAGATACGCAGTATTTT
v_call: TRBV13; j_call: TRBJ2-2; clone_size: .; d_call: TRBD2; cdr3_aa: CASSLPIAGENTGELFF; cdr3_nt: TGTGCCAGCAGCCTACCCATAGCGGGAGAGAACACCGGGGAGCTGTTTTTT
v_call: TRBV15; j_call: TRBJ1-1; clone_size: once; d_call: TRBD1; cdr3_aa: CATSETGTSTEAFF; cdr3_nt: TGTGCCACCAGCGAGACAGGGACTTCCACTGAAGCTTTCTTT
v_call: TRBV28; j_call: TRBJ1-5; clone_size: .; d_call: TRBD1; cdr3_aa: CASRGASGGRQPQHF; cdr3_nt: TGTGCCAGCAGGGGGGCCTCAGGGGGCCGTCAGCCCCAGCATTTT